This TCR beta chain was documented in a study of a mutant IDH1 vaccine in newly diagnosed glioma. Background on the study: The treated population exhibited a male proportion of approximately 62%, a female proportion of 37.5%, and a mean age of roughly 41 years.

Measured with immunoSEQ multiplex PCR; TCRdb has only the in-frame clones, and not every one. The sample records 58,000 or so clones, 83% being singletons. From germline, CDR1 is LNHDA and CDR2 SQIVND (reference sequence). There are 11 residues in the CDR3. The V and J ends lost 7 bases and 0 bases respectively, with 3 bases between them. This clone was observed a few times. Its cognate antigen is unknown. Time point denoted: week 47, end of study. A 20-mer mutant IDH1 peptide at 300 ug was injected subcutaneously with topical imiquimod. Each donor presented with a new WHO grade 3 or 4 astrocytoma that tested IDH1-mutant and showed ATRX loss.

The starting material was PBMCs, obtained from a glioma patient whose treatment included an IDH1 peptide vaccine. The chain has TRBV19 and TRBJ1-1, with unresolved D. The sequence came from a woman aged 50 to 65 with glioma. The CDR3 DNA reads as TGTGCCAGTATTTTGAACACTGAAGCTTTCTTT. Its translation: CASILNTEAFF.